The T cell receptor (beta chain) described here comes from a study of brain metastases from non-small cell lung cancer. General observations from the study: Paired brain metastases and primary tumors largely shared TCR repertoires. Brain metastases had lower T-cell infiltration than primary tumors. Expanded T-cell clones appeared in approximately 64% of brain metastases over primaries.

Concerning this clone itself: Its antigen is currently unknown.

Germline lookup yields CDR1 MNHNS and CDR2 SASEGT. V was trimmed by 3 bases and J by 2 bases, leaving 9 bases between them. The CDR3 consists of 14 residues. Data came from immunoSEQ multiplex PCR; TCRdb stores just in-frame clones and leaves some out. The data show approximately 1,600 clones, 80% to 90% seen once. The chain combines TRBV6-1 with TRBJ2-3; D possibly corresponds to TRBD1 (6 bases). The specimen sequenced was primary lung tumor tissue. This receptor was obtained from a donor at least 40 years old with non-small cell lung cancer. CDR3 in amino acids: CASSDRGPTDTQYF. The DNA of the CDR3 is TGTGCCAGCAGTGACAGGGGTCCCACAGATACGCAGTATTTT.